The 4 T cell receptor beta chains below all came from one sample that was sequenced in a study of CD8+ T cells in alopecia areata. Reverse transcription of extracted RNA yielded cDNA, which provided the sequencing template. Generated by immunoSEQ multiplex PCR, the TCRdb table keeps only in-frame clones and is missing some. The sample gives about 94,000 clones, around 70% of which show up once; roughly 17% is in the top ten. The treatment denotes: oral pan-JAK inhibitor, 5-10 mg twice daily. The sample here was CD8+ T cells sorted from blood, taken at approximately week 42, from a patient treated with tofacitinib. These receptors originate from a human donor with alopecia areata.

This sequence joins TRBV6-4 and TRBJ2-2; unclear D gene. This CDR3 contains 15 residues. Germline V gene data show CDR1 as MRHNA and CDR2 as SNTAGT. The ends were cut back, 7 bases at V and 0 bases at J, with 12 bases in the middle. This chain's CDR3 is CASIELDPNTGELFF. DNA of the CDR3: TGTGCCAGCATCGAACTCGACCCGAACACCGGGGAGCTGTTTTTT.

V and J are TRBV19 and TRBJ2-2; no clear D. The CDR3 loop spans 12 amino acids. Germline loops: CDR1 LNHDA, CDR2 SQIVND (reference sequence). V dropped 8 bases and J dropped 4 bases, with 8 bases sitting between them. This CDR3 is CASVGSTGELFF. In DNA form, the CDR3 reads TGTGCCAGTGTGGGTAGCACCGGGGAGCTGTTTTTT.

This clone was seen just once. This chain connects TRBV28 to TRBJ1-2; no firm D call. This CDR3 spans 16 amino acids. Per the germline V gene, CDR1 is MDHEN and CDR2 is SYDVKM. Trimming removed 2 bases at V and 4 bases at J, with 17 bases between. In nucleotides, the CDR3 is TGTGCCAGCAGTTTAGTGTTTGGCAGTACCCGCTATGGCTACACCTTC. Its translation: CASSLVFGSTRYGYTF.

The chain employs TRBV7-2 and TRBJ2-1; 7 bases match TRBD2. The CDR3 runs 14 residues. The J segment lost 4 bases and the V segment lost 7 bases, leaving 7 bases of the junction unmatched. Germline lookup yields CDR1 SGHTA and CDR2 FQGNSA. In nucleotides, the CDR3 is TGTGCCAGCATGAGTCGGGGGGTATACAATGAGCAGTTCTTC. The encoded protein is CASMSRGVYNEQFF.